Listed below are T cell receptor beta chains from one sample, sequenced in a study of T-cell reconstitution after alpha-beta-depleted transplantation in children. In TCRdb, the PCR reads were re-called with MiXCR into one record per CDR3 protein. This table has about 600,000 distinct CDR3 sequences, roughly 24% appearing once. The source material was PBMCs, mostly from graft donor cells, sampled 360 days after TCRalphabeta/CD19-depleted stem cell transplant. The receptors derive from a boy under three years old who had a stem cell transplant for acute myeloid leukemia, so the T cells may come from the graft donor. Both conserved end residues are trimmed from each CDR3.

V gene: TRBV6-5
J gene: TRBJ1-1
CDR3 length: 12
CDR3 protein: ASSYSELNTEAF

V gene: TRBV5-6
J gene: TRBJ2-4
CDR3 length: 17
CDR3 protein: ASSSTGTGRWVAKNIQY

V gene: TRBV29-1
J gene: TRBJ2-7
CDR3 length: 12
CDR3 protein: SAREGGRSYEQY

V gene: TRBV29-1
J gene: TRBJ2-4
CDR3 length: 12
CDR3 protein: SAGDGIAKNIQY

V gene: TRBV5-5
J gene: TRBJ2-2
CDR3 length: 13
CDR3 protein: ASSFSAGGTGELF

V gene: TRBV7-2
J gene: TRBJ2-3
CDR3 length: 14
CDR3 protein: ASSLVRLAGSDTQY

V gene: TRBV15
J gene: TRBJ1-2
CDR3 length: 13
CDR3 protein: ATSTPRVVGYGYT

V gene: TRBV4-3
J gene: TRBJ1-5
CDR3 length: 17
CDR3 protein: ASSQDRVRVGDSNQPQH

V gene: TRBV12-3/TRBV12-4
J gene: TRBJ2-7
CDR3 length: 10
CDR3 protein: ASSNRGHEQY

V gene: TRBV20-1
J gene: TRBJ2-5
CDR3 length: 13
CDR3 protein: SATPLATAQETQY

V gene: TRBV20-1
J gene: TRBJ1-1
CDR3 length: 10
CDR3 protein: SARVHWTEAF

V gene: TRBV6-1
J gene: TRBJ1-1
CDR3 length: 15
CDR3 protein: ASSVTGTRGMGTEAF

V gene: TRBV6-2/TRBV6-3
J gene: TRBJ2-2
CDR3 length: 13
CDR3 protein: ASSYLWTGAGELF

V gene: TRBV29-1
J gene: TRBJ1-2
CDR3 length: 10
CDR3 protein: SVEDPGGGYT

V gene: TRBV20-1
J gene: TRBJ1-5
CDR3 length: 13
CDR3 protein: SARYLPEVGQPQH

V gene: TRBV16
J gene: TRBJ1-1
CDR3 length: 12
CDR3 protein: ASSPPGGGTEAF

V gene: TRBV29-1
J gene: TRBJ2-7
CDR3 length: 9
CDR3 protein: SAIGGNEQY

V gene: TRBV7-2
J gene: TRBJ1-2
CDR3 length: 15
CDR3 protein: ASSSPRKGGKAYGYT